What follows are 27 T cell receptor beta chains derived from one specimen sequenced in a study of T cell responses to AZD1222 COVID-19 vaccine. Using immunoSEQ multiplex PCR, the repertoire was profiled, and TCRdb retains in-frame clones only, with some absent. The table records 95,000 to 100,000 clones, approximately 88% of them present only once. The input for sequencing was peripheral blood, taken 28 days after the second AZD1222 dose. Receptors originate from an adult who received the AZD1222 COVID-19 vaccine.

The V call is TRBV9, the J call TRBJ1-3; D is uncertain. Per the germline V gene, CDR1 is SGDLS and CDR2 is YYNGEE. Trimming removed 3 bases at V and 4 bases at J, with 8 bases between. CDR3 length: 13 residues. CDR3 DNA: TGTGCCAGCAGCGCCGGCGGGGGAAACACCATATATTTT. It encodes CASSAGGGNTIYF.

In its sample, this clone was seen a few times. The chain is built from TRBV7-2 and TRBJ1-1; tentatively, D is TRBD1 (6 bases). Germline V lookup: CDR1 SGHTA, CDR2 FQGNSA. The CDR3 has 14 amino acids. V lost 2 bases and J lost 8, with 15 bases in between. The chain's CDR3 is CASSLSRGAREAFF. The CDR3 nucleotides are TGTGCCAGCAGCTTATCGCGGGGGGCGCGGGAAGCTTTCTTT.

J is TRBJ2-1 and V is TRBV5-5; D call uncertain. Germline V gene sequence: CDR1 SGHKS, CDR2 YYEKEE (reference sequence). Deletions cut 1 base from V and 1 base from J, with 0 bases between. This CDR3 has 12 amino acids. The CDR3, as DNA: TGTGCCAGCAGCTTGTCCTACAATGAGCAGTTCTTC. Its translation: CASSLSYNEQFF.

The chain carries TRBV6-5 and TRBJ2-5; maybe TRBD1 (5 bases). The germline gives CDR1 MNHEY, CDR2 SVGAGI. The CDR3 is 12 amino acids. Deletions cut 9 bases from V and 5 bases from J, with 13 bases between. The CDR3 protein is CASTKGIETQYF. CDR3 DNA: TGTGCCAGTACGAAGGGGATTGAGACCCAGTACTTC.

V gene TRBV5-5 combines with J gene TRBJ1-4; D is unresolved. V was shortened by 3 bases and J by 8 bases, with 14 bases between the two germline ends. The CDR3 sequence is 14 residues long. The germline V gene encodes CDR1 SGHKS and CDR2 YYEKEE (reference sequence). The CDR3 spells CASSYGRAREKLFF. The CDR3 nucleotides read TGTGCCAGCAGCTATGGGAGGGCGAGGGAAAAACTGTTTTTT.

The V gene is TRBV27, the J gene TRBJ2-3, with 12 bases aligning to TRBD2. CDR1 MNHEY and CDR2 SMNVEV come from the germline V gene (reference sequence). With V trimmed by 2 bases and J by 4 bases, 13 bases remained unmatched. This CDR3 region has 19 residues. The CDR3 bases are TGTGCCAGCAGTTTAAGTCGACTAGCGGGAGCGGGTAGAGCAGATACGCAGTATTTT. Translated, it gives CASSLSRLAGAGRADTQYF.

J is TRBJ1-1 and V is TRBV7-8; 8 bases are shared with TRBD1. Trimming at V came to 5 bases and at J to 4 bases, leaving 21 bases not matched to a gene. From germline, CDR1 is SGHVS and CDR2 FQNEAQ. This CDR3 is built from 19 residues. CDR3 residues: CASSPRVGWETGDGTEAFF. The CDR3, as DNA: TGTGCCAGCAGCCCTAGAGTAGGTTGGGAGACAGGGGATGGCACTGAAGCTTTCTTT.

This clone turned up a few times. The DNA for the CDR3 is TGTGCCAGCAGCTTAAGGGGGACAAGCTCTAGGGAGCCCCAGCATTTT. Its protein product is CASSLRGTSSREPQHF. This chain connects TRBV7-6 to TRBJ1-5; perhaps TRBD1 as D (6 bases). V shed 2 bases and J shed 8 bases, with 19 bases lying between them. The CDR3 loop spans 16 amino acids. The germline V gene encodes CDR1 SGHVS and CDR2 FNYEAQ.

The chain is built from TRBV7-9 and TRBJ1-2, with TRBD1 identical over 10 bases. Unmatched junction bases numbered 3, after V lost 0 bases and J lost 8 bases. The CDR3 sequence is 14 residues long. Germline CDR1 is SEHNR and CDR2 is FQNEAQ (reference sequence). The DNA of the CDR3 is TGTGCCAGCAGCTTAGCGGACAGGGGGAACGGCTACACCTTC. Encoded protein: CASSLADRGNGYTF.

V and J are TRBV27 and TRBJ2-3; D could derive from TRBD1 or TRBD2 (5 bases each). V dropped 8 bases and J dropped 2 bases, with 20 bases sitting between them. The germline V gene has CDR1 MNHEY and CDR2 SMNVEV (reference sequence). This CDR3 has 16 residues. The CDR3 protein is CASLPAATADTDTQYF. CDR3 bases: TGTGCCAGCCTCCCCGCGGCGACAGCGGACACAGATACGCAGTATTTT.

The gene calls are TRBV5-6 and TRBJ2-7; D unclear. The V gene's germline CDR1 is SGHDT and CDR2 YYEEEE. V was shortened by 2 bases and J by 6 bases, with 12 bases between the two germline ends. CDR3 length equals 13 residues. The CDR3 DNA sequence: TGTGCCAGCAGCTTTTTCTCTTCTAGCGAGCAGTACTTC. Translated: CASSFFSSSEQYF.

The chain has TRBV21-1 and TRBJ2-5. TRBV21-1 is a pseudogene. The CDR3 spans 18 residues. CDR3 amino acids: CASSKQGLPSSNQETQYF. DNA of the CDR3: TGTGCCAGCAGCAAGCAAGGGTTACCCAGCTCGAACCAAGAGACCCAGTACTTC.

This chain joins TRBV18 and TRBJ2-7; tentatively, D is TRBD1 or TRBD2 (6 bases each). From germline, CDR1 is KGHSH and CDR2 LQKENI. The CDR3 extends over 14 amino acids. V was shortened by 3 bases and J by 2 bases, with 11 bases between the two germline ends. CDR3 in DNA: TGTGCCAGCTCACCTAGGGGGGTACCCTACGAGCAGTACTTC. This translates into CASSPRGVPYEQYF.

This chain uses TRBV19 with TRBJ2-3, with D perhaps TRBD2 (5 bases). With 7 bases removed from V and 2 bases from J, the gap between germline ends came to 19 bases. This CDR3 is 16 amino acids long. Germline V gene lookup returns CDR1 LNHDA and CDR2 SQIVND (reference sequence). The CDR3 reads CASTPSGLSLTDTQYF. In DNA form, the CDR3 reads TGTGCCAGTACCCCTTCGGGGTTATCCCTCACAGATACGCAGTATTTT. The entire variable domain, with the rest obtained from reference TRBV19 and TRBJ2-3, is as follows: DGGITQSPKYLFRKEGQNVTLSCEQNLNHDAMYWYRQDPGQGLRLIYYSQIVNDFQKGDIAEGYSVSREKKESFPLTVTSAQKNPTAFYLCASTPSGLSLTDTQYFGPGTRLTVL.

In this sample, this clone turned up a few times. CDR3 in amino acids: CASRSGANVLTF. CDR3 nucleotides: TGTGCCAGCAGATCTGGGGCCAACGTCCTGACTTTC. The rearrangement uses TRBV11-2 and TRBJ2-6; D gene uncertain. CDR1 and CDR2 (germline): SGHAT, FQNNGV. V shed 6 bases and J shed 1 base, with 1 base lying between them. The CDR3 runs 12 residues. Looking up the rest from reference TRBV11-2 and TRBJ2-6 gives the full variable domain: EAGVAQSPRYKIIEKRQSVAFWCNPISGHATLYWYQQILGQGPKLLIQFQNNGVVDDSQLPKDRFSAERLKGVDSTLKIQPAKLEDSAVYLCASRSGANVLTFGAGSRLTVL.

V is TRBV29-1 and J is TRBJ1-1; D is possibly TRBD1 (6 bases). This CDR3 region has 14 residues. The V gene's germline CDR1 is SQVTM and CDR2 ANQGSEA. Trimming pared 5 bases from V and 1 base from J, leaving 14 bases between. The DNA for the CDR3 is TGCAGCGTTTCTAGGACAGTCACGAACACTGAAGCTTTCTTT. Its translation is CSVSRTVTNTEAFF.

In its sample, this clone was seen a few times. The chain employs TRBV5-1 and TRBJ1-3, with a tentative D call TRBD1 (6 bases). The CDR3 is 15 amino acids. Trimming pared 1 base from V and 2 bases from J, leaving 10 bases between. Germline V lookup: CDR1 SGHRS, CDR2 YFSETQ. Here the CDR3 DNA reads TGCGCCAGCAGCTTGTTACAGGGACCTGGAAACACCATATATTTT. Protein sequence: CASSLLQGPGNTIYF.

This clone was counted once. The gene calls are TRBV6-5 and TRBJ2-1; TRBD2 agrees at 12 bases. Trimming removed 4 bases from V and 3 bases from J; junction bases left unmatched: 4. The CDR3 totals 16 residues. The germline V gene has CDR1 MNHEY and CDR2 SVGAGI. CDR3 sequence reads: CASSLTGLAGYNEQFF. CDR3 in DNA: TGTGCCAGCAGTTTAACGGGACTAGCGGGCTACAATGAGCAGTTCTTC.

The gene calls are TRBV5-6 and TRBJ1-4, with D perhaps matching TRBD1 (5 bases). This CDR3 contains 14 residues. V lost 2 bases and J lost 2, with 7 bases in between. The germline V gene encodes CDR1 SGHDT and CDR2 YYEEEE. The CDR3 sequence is CASSFRGTNEKLFF. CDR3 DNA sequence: TGTGCCAGCAGCTTCCGGGGGACTAATGAAAAACTGTTTTTT.

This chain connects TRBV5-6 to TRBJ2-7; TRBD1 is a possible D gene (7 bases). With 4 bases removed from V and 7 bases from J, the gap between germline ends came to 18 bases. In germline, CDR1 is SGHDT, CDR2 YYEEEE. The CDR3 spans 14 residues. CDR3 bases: TGTGCCAGCAGCCGGGGGACAGCAGCATCTGAGCAGTACTTC. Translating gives CASSRGTAASEQYF.

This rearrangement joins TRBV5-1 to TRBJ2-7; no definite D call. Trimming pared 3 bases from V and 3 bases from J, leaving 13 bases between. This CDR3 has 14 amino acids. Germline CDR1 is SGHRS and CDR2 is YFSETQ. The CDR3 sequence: CASSSGISGYEQYF. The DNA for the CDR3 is TGCGCCAGCAGCTCGGGCATTTCGGGCTACGAGCAGTACTTC.

CDR3 in amino acids: CATRPTRTGRESGYTF. DNA of the CDR3: TGTGCCACCAGACCAACCCGGACAGGAAGGGAGTCGGGCTACACCTTC. The rearrangement joins TRBV24-1 to TRBJ1-2; 7 positions agree with TRBD1. Germline lookup yields CDR1 KGHDR and CDR2 SFDVKD. With V trimmed by 7 bases and J by 8 bases, 18 bases remained unmatched. This CDR3 contains 16 residues.

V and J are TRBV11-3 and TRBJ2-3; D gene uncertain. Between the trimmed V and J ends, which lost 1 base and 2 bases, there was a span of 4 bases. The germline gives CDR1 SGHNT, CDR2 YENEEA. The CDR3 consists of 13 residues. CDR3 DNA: TGTGCCAGCAGCTTAGGTGTCACAGATACGCAGTATTTT. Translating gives CASSLGVTDTQYF. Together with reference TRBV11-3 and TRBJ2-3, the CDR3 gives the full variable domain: EAGVVQSPRYKIIEKKQPVAFWCNPISGHNTLYWYLQNLGQGPELLIRYENEEAVDDSQLPKDRFSAERLKGVDSTLKIQPAELGDSAVYLCASSLGVTDTQYFGPGTRLTVL.

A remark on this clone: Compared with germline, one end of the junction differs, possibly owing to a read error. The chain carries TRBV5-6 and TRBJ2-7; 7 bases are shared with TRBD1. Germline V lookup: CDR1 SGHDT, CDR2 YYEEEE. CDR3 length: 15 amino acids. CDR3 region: CASSLDRRSSYEQYF. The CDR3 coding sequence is TGTGCCAGCAGTTTGGACAGGCGAAGCTCCTACGAGCAGTACTTC.

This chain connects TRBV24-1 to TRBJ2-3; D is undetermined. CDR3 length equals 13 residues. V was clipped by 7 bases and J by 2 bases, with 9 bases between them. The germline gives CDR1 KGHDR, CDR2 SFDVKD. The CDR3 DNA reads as TGTGCCACCAGCCGACCAAACACAGATACGCAGTATTTT. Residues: CATSRPNTDTQYF.

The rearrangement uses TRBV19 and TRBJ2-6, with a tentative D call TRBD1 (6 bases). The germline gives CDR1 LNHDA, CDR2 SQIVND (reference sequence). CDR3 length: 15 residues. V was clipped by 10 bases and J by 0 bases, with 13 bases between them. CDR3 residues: CATRQAYSGANVLTF. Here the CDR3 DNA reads TGTGCCACAAGACAGGCGTACTCTGGGGCCAACGTCCTGACTTTC.

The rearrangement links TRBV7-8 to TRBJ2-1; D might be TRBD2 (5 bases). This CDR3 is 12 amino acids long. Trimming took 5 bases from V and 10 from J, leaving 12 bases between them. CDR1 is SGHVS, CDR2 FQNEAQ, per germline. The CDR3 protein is CASSRDRLEQFF. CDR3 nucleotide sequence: TGTGCCAGCAGCCGTGATAGACTAGAGCAGTTCTTC.